What follows is one T cell receptor (beta chain) and its context. As yet, its antigen is unknown. These data belong to a study of cytomegalovirus exposure and HLA in healthy donors. General study results and limits: Looking again later, the authors saw that most CMV-associated TCR beta chains seemed HLA-restricted.

Among the donors, all were healthy bone marrow donors. PCR involved 60 Vbeta and 13 Jbeta primers. Clones were sequenced by immunoSEQ multiplex PCR, and TCRdb holds only the in-frame ones, with some missing. The table shows about 200,000 clones, with roughly 85% occurring only once. Per the germline V gene, CDR1 is WNHNN and CDR2 is SYGVQD (reference sequence). The CDR3 runs 14 residues. V lost 5 bases, J lost 7 bases, and 15 bases lay in between. This sequence was found in a woman in her fifties or sixties in good health and CMV-seronegative. V is TRBV10-1 and J is TRBJ1-3; tentative D call: TRBD1 (5 bases). The sample consisted of PBMCs. For the CDR3, the DNA is TGCGCCAGCAGTACAAGGGCAGGGATGAACACCATATATTTT. This codes for CASSTRAGMNTIYF.